The rows below give T cell receptor beta chains drawn from one sample of a study of T cells in Graves' hyperthyroidism and ophthalmopathy. TCRdb passed the multiplex PCR reads through MiXCR, listing each CDR3 protein once. Of a few hundred thousand distinct CDR3 sequences in the sample, 21% were seen once. The sample comprised blood. These receptors were taken from a woman aged 50 to 65 with Graves' hyperthyroidism. CDR3s include the opening cysteine and the closing phenylalanine or tryptophan. A D gene is named only where the DNA matches it firmly. Expanded clones are given a class, and other clones once, few, many or no size at all.

j_gene,v_gene,abundance,d_gene,CDR3nt,CDR3aa
TRBJ2-5,TRBV28,few,.,TGTGCCAGCAGTTTAGCGGCCCGGCAGGAGACCCAGTACTTC,CASSLAARQETQYF
TRBJ2-3,TRBV9,few,.,TGTGCCAGCAGCCGCACTAACCTAGCGAGATACACAGATACGCAGTATTTT,CASSRTNLARYTDTQYF
TRBJ2-1,TRBV5-6,many,TRBD1,TGTGCCAGCAGCAGATGGACAGGTTACCGCAATGAGCAGTTCTTC,CASSRWTGYRNEQFF
TRBJ2-7,TRBV7-8,many,TRBD1,TGTGCCAGCAGCCAAGGACAGGGGGCAATCTCCTACGAGCAGTACTTC,CASSQGQGAISYEQYF
TRBJ2-5,TRBV6-4,.,.,TGTGCCAGCAGTAACTTCCTGGGGGAGACCCAGTACTTC,CASSNFLGETQYF
TRBJ1-1,TRBV28,few,TRBD1,TGTGCCAGCAGTTCACCCGGGACAGGGTTTTTTTCTGAAGCTTTCTTT,CASSSPGTGFFSEAFF
TRBJ1-1,TRBV5-1,many,.,TGCGCCAGCAGCCCGGGGGGTAGGGGCGCTGAAGCTTTCTTT,CASSPGGRGAEAFF
TRBJ2-3,TRBV7-2,many,.,TGTGCCAGCAGCTTAGTTCGTAGGGGCACAGATACGCAGTATTTT,CASSLVRRGTDTQYF
TRBJ2-2,TRBV12-5,many,TRBD2,TGTGCTAGTGGTTTGGACAGCGGGGGAACCGGGGAGCTGTTTTTT,CASGLDSGGTGELFF
TRBJ2-1,TRBV5-1,many,.,TGCGCCAGCAGCGTGGACATCTCCTACAATGAGCAGTTCTTC,CASSVDISYNEQFF
TRBJ1-1,TRBV12-3/TRBV12-4,many,.,TGTGCCAGCAGTTTTGGGCGAAGAAACACTGAAGCTTTCTTT,CASSFGRRNTEAFF
TRBJ2-7,TRBV7-9,many,.,TGTGCCAGCAGCCCAAAGACCCCTTCCTACGAGCAGTACTTC,CASSPKTPSYEQYF
TRBJ2-3,TRBV10-1,.,TRBD2,TGCGCCAGCAGCCTACTATCTAGCGGGACCACAGATACGCAGTATTTT,CASSLLSSGTTDTQYF
TRBJ1-2,TRBV14,few,TRBD1,TGTGCCAGCAGCCCGATAGACAGGGTTCATGGCTACACCTTC,CASSPIDRVHGYTF
TRBJ2-7,TRBV5-4,few,.,TGTGCCAGCAGCCGTTCCAGACAGATTCCCCACGAGCAGTACTTC,CASSRSRQIPHEQYF
TRBJ2-7,TRBV4-1,.,TRBD2,TGCGCCAGCAGCCAAGAAGTAGCGGGAGCGTCCTACGAGCAGTACTTC,CASSQEVAGASYEQYF
TRBJ1-5,TRBV12-3/TRBV12-4,many,.,TGTGCCAGCAGCTTGGATGACAGACTTCATAGCAATCAGCCCCAGCATTTT,CASSLDDRLHSNQPQHF
TRBJ2-1,TRBV3-1,.,.,TGTGCCAGCAGCCAAGATAGGCAGGGGTTATACAATGAGCAGTTCTTC,CASSQDRQGLYNEQFF
TRBJ2-3,TRBV3-1,many,.,TGTGCCAGCAGTCTCTCTCGGACTGGTACGCAGTATTTT,CASSLSRTGTQYF
TRBJ2-7,TRBV20-1,.,.,TGCAGTGCTAGAGGGCGTTTTAGCTCCTACGAGCAGTACTTC,CSARGRFSSYEQYF
TRBJ1-2,TRBV28,many,TRBD1,TGCGCCAGCAGCTTGGGACAGGGGAACTATGGCTACACCTTC,CASSLGQGNYGYTF
TRBJ2-7,TRBV7-3,.,TRBD2,TGTGCCAGCAGCCCTCATAGCGGGAAAGCCTACGAGCAGTACTTC,CASSPHSGKAYEQYF
TRBJ1-1,TRBV27,many,TRBD1,TGTGCCAGCAGTTTATCAGGACAGGCGAACACTGAAGCTTTCTTT,CASSLSGQANTEAFF
TRBJ1-2,TRBV19,.,.,TGTGCCAGTAGGCAAAGGGGTAATGGCTACACCTTC,CASRQRGNGYTF
TRBJ1-6,TRBV7-9,.,.,TGTGCCAGCAGCCAGGACCAGAGCTCCTATAATTCACCCCTCCACTTT,CASSQDQSSYNSPLHF
TRBJ2-3,TRBV12-3/TRBV12-4,many,TRBD2,TGTGCCAGCAGCTCTCCCTTTACTACTAGCGGGGGCACAGATACGCAGTATTTT,CASSSPFTTSGGTDTQYF
TRBJ1-6,TRBV2,many,.,TGTGCCAGCAGGGAGGGGACTTCACCCCTCCACTTT,CASREGTSPLHF
TRBJ1-2,TRBV20-1,few,.,TGCAGTGCTAGAGAGCCTGGGAAATCTAACTATGGCTACACCTTC,CSAREPGKSNYGYTF
TRBJ2-5,TRBV9,few,TRBD1,TGTGCCAGCAGCTTCTGGACAGGGGAGACCCAGTACTTC,CASSFWTGETQYF
TRBJ2-2,TRBV12-3/TRBV12-4,.,.,TGTGCCAGCAGTTTAGGGGCAGGGGAAAACACCGGGGAGCTGTTTTTT,CASSLGAGENTGELFF
TRBJ1-5,TRBV2,.,.,TGTGCCAGCAGAGATGGGTCAGCCTCTAGCAATCAGCCCCAGCATTTT,CASRDGSASSNQPQHF
TRBJ1-5,TRBV12-3/TRBV12-4,.,TRBD1,TGTGCCAGCAGCCTGCGACGGACAGGGGGCGGGCAGCCCCAGCATTTT,CASSLRRTGGGQPQHF
TRBJ1-1,TRBV2,many,.,TGTGCCAGCAGTGACGCGGTGGTTCGGAACACTGAAGCTTTCTTT,CASSDAVVRNTEAFF
TRBJ2-2,TRBV19,once,TRBD2,TGTGCCAGTAGTGTTGGACTAGCGGGAAACTTGAGGGCCGGGGAGCTGTTTTTT,CASSVGLAGNLRAGELFF
TRBJ2-7,TRBV20-1,many,.,TGCAGTGCTAGCGACATGGGGCAATACGAGCAGTACTTC,CSASDMGQYEQYF
TRBJ1-5,TRBV18,many,.,TGTGCCAGCTCACCAGAGCAGGGCTTCAATCAGCCCCAGCATTTT,CASSPEQGFNQPQHF
TRBJ1-5,TRBV4-1,many,TRBD1,TGCGCCAGCAGCCAAGCACAGGGGCGCAATCAGCCCCAGCATTTT,CASSQAQGRNQPQHF
TRBJ1-6,TRBV10-3,many,.,TGTGCCATCAGTGAGTCGCGGAATTCACCCCTCCACTTT,CAISESRNSPLHF
TRBJ2-5,TRBV6-1,.,TRBD2,TGTGCCAGCAGTGAAGTGGCTAGCGGGAGACAGACCCAGTACTTC,CASSEVASGRQTQYF
TRBJ2-3,TRBV11-2,many,.,TGTGCCAGCAGCCCACGACTTAACACAGATACGCAGTATTTT,CASSPRLNTDTQYF
TRBJ2-7,TRBV27,many,TRBD2,TGTGCCAGCCGGTACAGGCTGGGACTAGCGGGAGAGGGGATGTTCGGGCAGTACTTC,CASRYRLGLAGEGMFGQYF
TRBJ1-1,TRBV12-3/TRBV12-4,.,.,TGTGCCAGCAGCCTCCGACAGTACACTGAAGCTTCCTTT,CASSLRQYTEASF
TRBJ2-7,TRBV5-5,many,.,TGTGCCAGCAGCCATCGGACGTTCTCCTACGAGCAGTACTTC,CASSHRTFSYEQYF
TRBJ2-7,TRBV6-6,many,TRBD2,TGTGCCAGCAGTTACTCGGGACTAGCGGGAGTCCTCTACGAGCAGTACTTC,CASSYSGLAGVLYEQYF
TRBJ2-7,TRBV12-3/TRBV12-4,.,.,TGTGCCAGCAGTTCGGAGGGCCCCTACGAGCAGTACTTC,CASSSEGPYEQYF
TRBJ1-2,TRBV2,.,TRBD1,TGTGCCAGCAGTGACAGGGGGGAAGGCTACACCTTC,CASSDRGEGYTF
TRBJ2-3,TRBV7-6,many,TRBD2,TGTGCCAGCAGCTCCTACGGGGAACTAGCGGGAGTCGATACGCAGTATTTT,CASSSYGELAGVDTQYF
TRBJ2-3,TRBV27,many,TRBD2,TGTGCCAGCTCTCTTAGCCGCCCCCGCGGGGGACTCACAGATACGCAGTATTTT,CASSLSRPRGGLTDTQYF
TRBJ1-1,TRBV7-2,.,.,TGTGCCAGAGAAAGGTCAGACAACACTGAAGCTTTCTTT,CARERSDNTEAFF
TRBJ2-5,TRBV11-2,few,TRBD2,TGTGCCAGCAGCCGGGAGCCGCCGGGAGGGGAAGAGACCCAGTACTTC,CASSREPPGGEETQYF
TRBJ2-5,TRBV12-3/TRBV12-4,many,.,TGTGCCAGCAGCAACAACCAAGAGACCCAGTACTTC,CASSNNQETQYF
TRBJ2-3,TRBV28,many,TRBD2,TGTGCCAGCAGTTTTTGGGCTAGCGGTCTACACACAGATACGCAGTATTTT,CASSFWASGLHTDTQYF
TRBJ2-1,TRBV18,.,.,TGTGCCAGCTCACCCGTGGGGCCCTCCAATGAGCAGTTCTTC,CASSPVGPSNEQFF
TRBJ1-3,TRBV9,few,TRBD1,TGTGCCAGCAGCGGGGGACAGCCCAGAAACACCATATATTTT,CASSGGQPRNTIYF
TRBJ2-7,TRBV28,few,.,TGTGCCAGCAGTTGGACAGTTTGGGGGCGCGGGGCTAACGAGCAGTACTTC,CASSWTVWGRGANEQYF
TRBJ2-2,TRBV6-5,many,TRBD2,TGTGCCAGCAGTTACTCTAGCGGGGGGGCCGGGGAGCTGTTTTTT,CASSYSSGGAGELFF
TRBJ2-5,TRBV3-1,many,.,TGTGCCAGCAGCCATGCCAGTAGAGGAAGGACCCAGTACTTC,CASSHASRGRTQYF